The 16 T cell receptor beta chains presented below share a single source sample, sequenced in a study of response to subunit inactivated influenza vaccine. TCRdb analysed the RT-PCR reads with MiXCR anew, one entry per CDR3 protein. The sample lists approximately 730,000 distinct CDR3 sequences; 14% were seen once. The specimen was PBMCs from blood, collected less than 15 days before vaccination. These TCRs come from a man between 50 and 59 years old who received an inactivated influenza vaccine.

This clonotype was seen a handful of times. Here the CDR3 DNA reads TGTGCCAGCAGACAAACAGTGCCAGGCCCCTACGAGCAGTACTTC. Amino acid sequence: CASRQTVPGPYEQYF. The chain has TRBV7-2 and TRBJ2-7; D remains unclear. The germline V and J ends were trimmed by 6 bases and 2 bases, with 17 bases remaining between them. This CDR3 has 15 amino acids. Germline loops: CDR1 SGHTA, CDR2 FQGNSA.

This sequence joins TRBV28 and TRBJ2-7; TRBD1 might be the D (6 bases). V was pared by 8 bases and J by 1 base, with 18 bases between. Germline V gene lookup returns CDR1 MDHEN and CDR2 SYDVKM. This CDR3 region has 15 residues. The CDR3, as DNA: TGTGCCAGCGATCCCGACAGGCTTAAATCCTACGAGCAGTACTTC. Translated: CASDPDRLKSYEQYF.

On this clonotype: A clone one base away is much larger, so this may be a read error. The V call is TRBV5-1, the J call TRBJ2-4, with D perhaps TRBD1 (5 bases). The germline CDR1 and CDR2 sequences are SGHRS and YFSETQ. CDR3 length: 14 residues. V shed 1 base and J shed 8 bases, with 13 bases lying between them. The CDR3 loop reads CASSLSRAWDIQYF. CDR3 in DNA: TGCGCCAGCAGCTTGAGCAGGGCCTGGGACATTCAGTACTTC. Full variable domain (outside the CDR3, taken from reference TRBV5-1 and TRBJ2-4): KAGVTQTPRYLIKTRGQQVTLSCSPISGHRSVSWYQQTPGQGLQFLFEYFSETQRNKGNFPGRFSGRQFSNSRSEMNVSTLELGDSALYLCASSLSRAWDIQYFGAGTRLSVL.

CDR3 in DNA: TGTGCCAGCAGTTACTCAAGGGGGGACAGCTACGAGCAGTACTTC. It is translated as CASSYSRGDSYEQYF. The gene calls are TRBV6-2 or TRBV6-3 and TRBJ2-7; TRBD1 is a possible D gene (7 bases). This CDR3 is 15 amino acids long. Germline loops: CDR1 MNHEY, CDR2 SVGEGT. V lost 0 bases and J lost 3, with 12 bases in between.

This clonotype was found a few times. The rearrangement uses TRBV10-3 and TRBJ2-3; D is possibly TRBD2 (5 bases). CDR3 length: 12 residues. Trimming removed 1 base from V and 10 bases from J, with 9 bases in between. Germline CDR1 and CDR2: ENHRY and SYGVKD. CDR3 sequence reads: CAISELLEPQYF. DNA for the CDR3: TGTGCCATCAGTGAGTTACTAGAACCGCAGTATTTT.

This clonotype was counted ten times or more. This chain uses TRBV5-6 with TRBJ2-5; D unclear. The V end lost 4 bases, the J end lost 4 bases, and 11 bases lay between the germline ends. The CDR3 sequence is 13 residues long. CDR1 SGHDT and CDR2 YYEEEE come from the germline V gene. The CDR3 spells CASSRELVETQYF. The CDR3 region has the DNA TGTGCCAGCAGCAGGGAACTTGTAGAGACCCAGTACTTC.

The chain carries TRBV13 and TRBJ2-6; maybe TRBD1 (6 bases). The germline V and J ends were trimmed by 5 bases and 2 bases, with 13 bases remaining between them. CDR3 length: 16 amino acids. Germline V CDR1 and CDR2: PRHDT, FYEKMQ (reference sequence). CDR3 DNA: TGTGCCAGCAGCACTTTCCGACAGGCTGGGGCCAACGTCCTGACTTTC. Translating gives CASSTFRQAGANVLTF.

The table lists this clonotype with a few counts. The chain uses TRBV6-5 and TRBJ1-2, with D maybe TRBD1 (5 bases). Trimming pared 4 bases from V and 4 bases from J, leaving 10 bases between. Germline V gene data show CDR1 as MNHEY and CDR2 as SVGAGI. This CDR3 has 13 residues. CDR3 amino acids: CASSLQGTYGYTF. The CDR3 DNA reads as TGTGCCAGCAGTTTGCAGGGAACCTATGGCTACACCTTC.

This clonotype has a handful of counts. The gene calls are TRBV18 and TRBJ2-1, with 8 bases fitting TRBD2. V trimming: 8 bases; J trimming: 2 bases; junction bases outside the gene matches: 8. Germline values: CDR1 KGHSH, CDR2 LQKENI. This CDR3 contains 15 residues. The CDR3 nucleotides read TGTGCCAGCAGCTTAGCGGGGACAACCTACAATGAGCAGTTCTTC. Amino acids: CASSLAGTTYNEQFF.

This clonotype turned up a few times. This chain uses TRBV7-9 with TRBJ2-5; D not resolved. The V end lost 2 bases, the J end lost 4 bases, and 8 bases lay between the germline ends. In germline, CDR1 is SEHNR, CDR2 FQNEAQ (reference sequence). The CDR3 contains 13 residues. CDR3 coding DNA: TGTGCCAGCAGCTTACGCAGACCAGAGACCCAGTACTTC. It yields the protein CASSLRRPETQYF.

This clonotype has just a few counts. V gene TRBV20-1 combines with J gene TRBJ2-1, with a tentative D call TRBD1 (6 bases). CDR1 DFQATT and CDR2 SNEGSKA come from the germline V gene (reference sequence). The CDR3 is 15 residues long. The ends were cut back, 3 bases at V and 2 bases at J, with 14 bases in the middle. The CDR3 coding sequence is TGCAGTGCTAGGGAAACAGGGCTTACCTACAATGAGCAGTTCTTC. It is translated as CSARETGLTYNEQFF.

Written as DNA, the CDR3 is TGTGCCAGCAAGGGGCCGATTAGCACAGATACGCAGTATTTT. It encodes CASKGPISTDTQYF. The chain has TRBV7-9 and TRBJ2-3; possible D gene TRBD1, 5 bases. The CDR3 loop spans 14 amino acids. V was clipped by 7 bases and J by 0 bases, with 11 bases between them. Looked up from germline, CDR1 is SEHNR and CDR2 is FQNEAQ (reference sequence).

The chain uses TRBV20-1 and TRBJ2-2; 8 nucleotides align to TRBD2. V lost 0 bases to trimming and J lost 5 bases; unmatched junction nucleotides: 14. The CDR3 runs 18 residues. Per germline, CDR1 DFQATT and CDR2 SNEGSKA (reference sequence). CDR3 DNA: TGCAGTGCTAGAGATCCAGCGGGAGCGTATCAAGGAACCGGGGAGCTGTTTTTT. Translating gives CSARDPAGAYQGTGELFF.

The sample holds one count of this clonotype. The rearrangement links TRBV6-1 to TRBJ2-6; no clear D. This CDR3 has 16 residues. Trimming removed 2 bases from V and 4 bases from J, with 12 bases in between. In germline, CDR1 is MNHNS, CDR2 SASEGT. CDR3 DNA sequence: TGTGCCAGCAGTGAAAGTAATGTGGGCGGGGCCAACGTCCTGACTTTC. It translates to CASSESNVGGANVLTF.

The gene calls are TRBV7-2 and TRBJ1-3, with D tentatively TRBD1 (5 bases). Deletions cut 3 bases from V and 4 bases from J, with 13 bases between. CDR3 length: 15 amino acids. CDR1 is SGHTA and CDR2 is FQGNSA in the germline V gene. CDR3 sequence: CASSFGGMSGNTIYF. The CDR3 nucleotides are TGTGCCAGCAGCTTCGGGGGAATGAGCGGAAACACCATATATTTT.

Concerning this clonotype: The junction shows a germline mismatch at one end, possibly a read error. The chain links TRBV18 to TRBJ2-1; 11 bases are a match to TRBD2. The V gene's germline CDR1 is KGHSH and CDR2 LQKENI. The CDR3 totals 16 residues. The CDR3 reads CASSPAGTSGYNQQFF. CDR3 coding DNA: TGTGCCAGCTCACCAGCCGGGACTAGCGGTTACAATCAGCAGTTCTTC.